This T cell receptor (beta chain) emerged from a study of cytomegalovirus exposure and HLA in healthy donors. In the study overall: Prior work identified about 120 million unique TCR beta sequences in some 180 million T cells.

About this clone: Its antigen remains unidentified.

With 8 bases removed from V and 4 bases from J, the gap between germline ends came to 17 bases. The CDR3 runs to 14 residues. From germline, CDR1 is WSHSY and CDR2 SAAADI. PCR employed 60 Vbeta and 13 Jbeta primers. Profiled with immunoSEQ multiplex PCR; TCRdb holds only in-frame clones, not every one. The table includes a few hundred thousand clones, nearly 95% detected once. The study, taken as a whole, reports: An analysis done earlier found most TCR beta V segments productive about 87% or about 30% of the time. With further analysis later on, most CMV-associated TCR beta chains appeared HLA-restricted.

Although they were nominally healthy when sampled, donors likely had unrecorded immune exposures. The chain uses TRBV10-2 and TRBJ1-2; maybe TRBD1 (5 bases). The specimen was PBMCs. The source is a girl aged 2-10 years in good health and CMV-seronegative. The CDR3 DNA sequence: TGCGCCAGCGGCCCAACAGGATTACTCTATGGCTACACCTTC. It specifies CASGPTGLLYGYTF.